Described below is a single T cell receptor (beta chain) sequence and its context. The V end lost 5 bases, the J end lost 3 bases, and 4 bases lay between the germline ends. CDR1 and CDR2 from the germline V gene are SGHNT and YENEEA. There are 12 residues in the CDR3. Repertoires were generated with immunoSEQ multiplex PCR, while TCRdb's copy carries only in-frame clones and drops some. The sample lists approximately 260,000 clones, 85% to 95% occurring once. This sample was taken from a study of T cell responses to AZD1222 COVID-19 vaccine. Sequences were derived from peripheral blood, sampled on day 0 of AZD1222 vaccination. The source is an adult in good health. The chain is built from TRBV11-3 and TRBJ2-2; D not certain. The CDR3 DNA is TGTGCCAGCAGCCCCTACACCGGGGAGCTGTTTTTT. Its translation: CASSPYTGELFF.